Listed below are T cell receptor beta chains from one sample, sequenced in a study of cytomegalovirus exposure and HLA in healthy donors. Clones were sequenced by immunoSEQ multiplex PCR, and TCRdb holds only the in-frame ones, with some missing. The sample shows 150,000 to 200,000 clones, approximately 84% of them seen only once. The specimen was PBMCs. The receptor source for this set is a man aged 25-45 years in good health and CMV-seropositive. Each CDR3 is given with its conserved first and last residue. The D gene is left open where the match is weak. Expanded clones get a size class; other rows say once, few or many, or leave the size out.

CDR3nt	CDR3aa	v_gene	d_gene	abundance	j_gene
TGTGCCAGCTCACCATACCTAGCGGGAGGCGACGGGGAGCTGTTTTTT	CASSPYLAGGDGELFF	TRBV18	TRBD2	-	TRBJ2-2
TGTGCCAGCAGCTCCTTCCGCTACACCTTC	CASSSFRYTF	TRBV7-9	-	-	TRBJ1-2
TGTGCCAGCAGTCCCTCGGGACAGGGCAATCAGCCCCAGCATTTT	CASSPSGQGNQPQHF	TRBV6-5	TRBD1	-	TRBJ1-5
TGTGCCACTCAGTGGCAGGGGGATCAGCCCCAGCATTTT	CATQWQGDQPQHF	TRBV19	TRBD1	-	TRBJ1-5
TGTGCCAGCAGCTTAGTTCTTAACAATGAGCAGTTCTTC	CASSLVLNNEQFF	TRBV11-3	-	few	TRBJ2-1
TGTGCCAGCAGCCGTAATGAAAAACTGTTTTTT	CASSRNEKLFF	TRBV7-9	-	-	TRBJ1-4
TGTGCCAGCAGTTTAAACCCGCGGGCAGATCGTGCCTACGAGCAGTACTTC	CASSLNPRADRAYEQYF	TRBV27	-	-	TRBJ2-7
TGTGCCAGCACTTGGGGGACAAATGAGCAGTTCTTC	CASTWGTNEQFF	TRBV2	-	-	TRBJ2-1
TGTGCCAGCAGCAATGGCTGGGTCGCGGGGTATGGCTACACCTTC	CASSNGWVAGYGYTF	TRBV7-9	-	once	TRBJ1-2
TGTGCCAGCAGCCCAACCACGGGACTAGCTCGAGAGACCCAGTACTTC	CASSPTTGLARETQYF	TRBV9	TRBD2	-	TRBJ2-5
TGCGCCAGCAGCCAAGAAGGCCTAGCGGGAGGGCATGAGCAGTTCTTC	CASSQEGLAGGHEQFF	TRBV4-1	TRBD2	-	TRBJ2-1
TGTGCCAGCAGCTTGTCTAGCGGGAGGAGGCACGAGCAGTACTTC	CASSLSSGRRHEQYF	TRBV7-9	TRBD2	-	TRBJ2-7
TGTGCCGCAAGACAGGGGGAGAACACTGAAGCTTTCTTT	CAARQGENTEAFF	TRBV30	TRBD1	-	TRBJ1-1
TGTGCCAGCAGTCCCGGACAGGGGCTGTTT	CASSPGQGLF	TRBV6-6	TRBD1	-	TRBJ1-1
TGTGCCAGCAGCGAAGCGGGGTACAATGAGCAGTTCTTC	CASSEAGYNEQFF	TRBV9	TRBD2	-	TRBJ2-1
TGTGCCAGCGGGAGGACAGATACGCAGTATTTT	CASGRTDTQYF	TRBV6-5	-	-	TRBJ2-3
TGTGCCAGCAGCTTGCCGGGACAGGGGCCCACCGGGGAGCTGTTTTTT	CASSLPGQGPTGELFF	TRBV5-4	TRBD1	once	TRBJ2-2
TGTGCCAGCTCTCCCCGGGAGAATCTTGATGGCTACACCTTC	CASSPRENLDGYTF	TRBV18	-	-	TRBJ1-2
TGTGCCAGCAGACCAGGACACGGCTCTGGAAACACCATATATTTT	CASRPGHGSGNTIYF	TRBV11-2	-	-	TRBJ1-3
TGTGCCAGTAGTCAAATGGGAGGGGACACAGATACGCAGTATTTT	CASSQMGGDTDTQYF	TRBV19	TRBD2	-	TRBJ2-3
TGTGCCAGCTCACCGCGGCGGGCCTCCTACAATGAGCAGTTCTTC	CASSPRRASYNEQFF	TRBV18	-	-	TRBJ2-1
TGCGCCAGCAGCCAAGATCGTTGGGGCTTCAGCCTCTCCTACAATGAGCAGTTCTTC	CASSQDRWGFSLSYNEQFF	TRBV4-3	-	-	TRBJ2-1
TGTGCCAGCAGCTTGCGGAATCAGCCCCAGCATTTT	CASSLRNQPQHF	TRBV5-8	-	-	TRBJ1-5
TGTGCCAGCAGTGGACCTAGCCCCTGGGGGGGGCGGGATACGCAGTATTTT	CASSGPSPWGGRDTQYF	TRBV2	-	-	TRBJ2-3
TGTGCCAGCAGTCAAAGGGGGAAATGGGGTGTTCCTGACACTGAAGCTTTCTTT	CASSQRGKWGVPDTEAFF	TRBV28	-	once	TRBJ1-1
TGTGCCAGCAGTTTAAGGGACAGGGAGAAGAACACTGAAGCTTTCTTT	CASSLRDREKNTEAFF	TRBV27	TRBD1	-	TRBJ1-1